The 25 T cell receptor beta chains reported below all come from one sample, sequenced in a study of blood T cell repertoires in COVID-19. Sequencing used immunoSEQ multiplex PCR; TCRdb keeps in-frame clones, though not all of them. Seen here are 84,000 or so clones, 70% to 80% observed once, and the top ten hold over 40%. The sequencing input was peripheral blood. These receptors came from a human donor in a cohort sampled during active COVID-19.

The chain has TRBV7-3 and TRBJ2-5; TRBD2 matches 10 bases. This CDR3 has 14 residues. J was trimmed by 7 bases and V by 5 bases; bases with no gene match: 7. The germline V gene encodes CDR1 SGHTA and CDR2 FQGTGA. CDR3 in DNA: TGTGCCAGCAGCCCAATGAGGACTAGCGGGACCCAGTACTTC. Translation gives CASSPMRTSGTQYF.

Only one count was recorded for this clone. The chain combines TRBV7-9 with TRBJ2-7; 7 positions agree with TRBD1. Trimming took 5 bases from V and 5 from J; bases not matched to a gene: 3. CDR1 and CDR2 from the germline V gene are SEHNR and FQNEAQ (reference sequence). The CDR3 runs to 12 residues. The CDR3 is CASSHRGNEQYF. CDR3 sequence (DNA): TGTGCCAGCAGCCACAGGGGAAACGAGCAGTACTTC.

The gene calls are TRBV9 and TRBJ2-5, with D perhaps TRBD2 (5 bases). V lost 4 bases and J lost 5, with 21 bases in between. The CDR3 runs to 16 residues. The germline V gene has CDR1 SGDLS and CDR2 YYNGEE. CDR3 DNA: TGTGCCAGCAGCCCTCGCCTCAGAGGGCGCGGGGAGACCCAGTACTTC. Translation gives CASSPRLRGRGETQYF.

The V gene is TRBV4-3, the J gene TRBJ1-6, with D uncertain. The CDR3 loop spans 13 amino acids. Germline V lookup: CDR1 LGHNA, CDR2 YSLEER. V was pared by 1 base and J by 7 bases, with 5 bases between. CDR3: CASSQVQNSPLHF. CDR3 DNA: TGCGCCAGCAGCCAAGTGCAGAATTCACCCCTCCACTTT.

This chain joins TRBV5-4 and TRBJ2-1, with a weak D call TRBD2 (6 bases). The CDR3 extends over 16 amino acids. The V gene lost 0 bases and the J gene lost 4 bases, with 14 bases spanning the gap. The germline gives CDR1 SGHNT, CDR2 YYREEE (reference sequence). CDR3 sequence reads: CASSLEVGSRYNEQFF. The DNA of the CDR3 is TGTGCCAGCAGCTTGGAAGTCGGGAGTCGGTACAATGAGCAGTTCTTC.

The chain employs TRBV2 and TRBJ1-5; D is perhaps TRBD1 (5 bases). There are 12 residues in the CDR3. The germline gives CDR1 SNHLY, CDR2 FYNNEI. Trimming stripped 8 bases from V and 6 bases from J, with 11 bases between. CDR3 residues: CASGGESQPQHF. The CDR3 DNA reads TGTGCCAGCGGGGGGGAAAGTCAGCCCCAGCATTTT.

The chain uses TRBV27 and TRBJ2-7; 8 bases are shared with TRBD2. This CDR3 is built from 13 residues. Germline V gene sequence: CDR1 MNHEY, CDR2 SMNVEV (reference sequence). This CDR3 is CANPTGGSYEQYF. The CDR3 nucleotides read TGTGCTAATCCAACGGGGGGGTCCTACGAGCAGTACTTC.

The chain couples TRBV18 to TRBJ2-2; 9 positions match TRBD2. This CDR3 region has 16 residues. V lost 6 bases and J lost 4; bases outside the gene matches: 9. Looked up from germline, CDR1 is KGHSH and CDR2 is LQKENI. The CDR3 reads CASSPLAGAGTGELFF. The CDR3 DNA follows: TGTGCCAGCTCTCCCTTAGCGGGAGCAGGCACCGGGGAGCTGTTTTTT.

As for this clone: At one of its ends the junction is not consistent with the germline gene, which may arise from a read error. The genes are TRBV7-2 and TRBJ2-5, with TRBD2 matching 7 bases. CDR1 is SGHTA, CDR2 FQGNSA, per germline. The CDR3 has 16 residues. For the CDR3, the DNA is TGTGCCAGCAGTTTAGGTGCGGGAGCAAAGGAAGAGACCCAGTACTTC. Translated, it gives CASSLGAGAKEETQYF.

This clone was counted many times. The J gene is TRBJ2-7, the V gene TRBV7-8, with TRBD1 matching over 7 bases. Germline trimming cut 5 bases from V and 3 bases from J; bases unmatched to any gene: 19. Germline loops: CDR1 SGHVS, CDR2 FQNEAQ. This CDR3 is 18 amino acids long. CDR3 sequence reads: CASSPPGQTAAIYYEQYF. CDR3 DNA sequence: TGTGCCAGCAGCCCGCCGGGACAGACAGCCGCCATATACTACGAGCAGTACTTC.

The CDR3 nucleotides are TGTGCCAGCAGGGGGGGGCCGGTGAATGAGCAGTTCTTC. It specifies CASRGGPVNEQFF. The chain uses TRBV11-3 and TRBJ2-1; weak D call: TRBD2 (7 bases). The CDR3 sequence is 13 residues long. V lost 6 bases and J 7 bases, leaving 13 bases between the germline ends. Per the germline V gene, CDR1 is SGHNT and CDR2 is YENEEA. Full variable domain (rest looked up from reference TRBV11-3 and TRBJ2-1): EAGVVQSPRYKIIEKKQPVAFWCNPISGHNTLYWYLQNLGQGPELLIRYENEEAVDDSQLPKDRFSAERLKGVDSTLKIQPAELGDSAVYLCASRGGPVNEQFFGPGTRLTVL.

The chain has TRBV27 and TRBJ1-5; no reliable D call. The CDR3 is made up of 13 amino acids. Germline-derived CDR1 and CDR2 are MNHEY and SMNVEV (reference sequence). Trimming left V 2 bases short and J 6 bases short, with 8 bases between. CDR3 DNA: TGTGCCAGCAGTTTAAATTTTCTTCAGCCCCAGCATTTT. The encoded protein is CASSLNFLQPQHF.

The chain recombines TRBV9 with TRBJ2-5; the match to TRBD2 covers 10 bases. The germline V gene encodes CDR1 SGDLS and CDR2 YYNGEE. This CDR3 comprises 16 residues. The junction had 8 bases not matched to a gene; V was cut back by 3 bases and J by 3 bases. Here the CDR3 reads CASSALGSGREETQYF. Here the CDR3 DNA reads TGTGCCAGCAGCGCTCTAGGCAGCGGGAGGGAAGAGACCCAGTACTTC.

V and J are TRBV7-9 and TRBJ2-7; possibly TRBD2 for D (5 bases). The CDR3 covers 15 residues. Germline CDR1 reads SEHNR; CDR2 reads FQNEAQ (reference sequence). The V gene lost 1 base and the J gene lost 1 base, with 11 bases spanning the gap. DNA of the CDR3: TGTGCCAGCAGCTTAGTTTTGGAGCGGTCCTACGAGCAGTACTTC. It encodes CASSLVLERSYEQYF.

This sequence joins TRBV9 and TRBJ2-1, with a weak D call TRBD1 (5 bases). The V gene's germline CDR1 is SGDLS and CDR2 YYNGEE. CDR3 length: 15 residues. Deletions cut 4 bases from V and 2 bases from J, with 13 bases between. CDR3 protein: CASSPGPSPYNEQFF. The DNA of the CDR3 is TGTGCCAGCAGCCCAGGGCCTTCTCCCTACAATGAGCAGTTCTTC.

This chain links TRBV3-1 (or the pseudogene TRBV3-2) with TRBJ1-5; possibly TRBD1 for D (5 bases). Trimming left V 1 base short and J 4 bases short, with 23 bases between. Germline V gene lookup returns CDR1 LGHDT and CDR2 YNNKEL (reference sequence). The CDR3 is made up of 19 amino acids. Written as DNA, the CDR3 is TGTGCCAGCAGCCAAGGAGCATCGGGGACTTTCTATGGAAATCAGCCCCAGCATTTT. Amino acids: CASSQGASGTFYGNQPQHF.

The chain employs TRBV7-2 and TRBJ2-5, with 9 positions matching TRBD2. V lost 4 bases and J lost 5; bases outside the gene matches: 14. Per germline, CDR1 SGHTA and CDR2 FQGNSA. CDR3 length equals 17 residues. Here the CDR3 DNA reads TGTGCCAGCAGCTCCTTTCCCCGCGGGAGGGCCGGGGAGACCCAGTACTTC. Protein: CASSSFPRGRAGETQYF.

This chain uses TRBV7-9 with TRBJ1-2; 7 nucleotides agree with TRBD1. After removal of 4 bases from V and 4 bases from J, the junction contained 0 bases not matched to a gene. Germline CDR1 is SEHNR and CDR2 is FQNEAQ (reference sequence). This CDR3 spans 12 amino acids. CDR3 DNA: TGTGCCAGCAGCTGGGACAGCTATGGCTACACCTTC. This encodes CASSWDSYGYTF.

This clone was detected a few times. The chain uses TRBV9 and TRBJ1-6; TRBD1 aligns across 7 bases. The CDR3 is 16 amino acids. CDR1 and CDR2 (germline): SGDLS, YYNGEE. With 3 bases clipped from V and 5 bases from J, the junction kept 8 bases outside the gene matches. The CDR3 reads CASSDPPGTDNSPLHF. In DNA form, the CDR3 reads TGTGCCAGCAGCGACCCCCCGGGGACAGATAATTCACCCCTCCACTTT.

V is TRBV14 and J is TRBJ2-7, with a possible D match to TRBD2 (6 bases). Germline V gene sequence: CDR1 SGHDN, CDR2 FVKESK. The CDR3 extends over 15 amino acids. The V end was cut by 4 bases, the J end by 2 bases, with 15 bases between. CDR3: CASSPLGGRAYEQYF. The CDR3, as DNA: TGTGCCAGCAGCCCCCTCGGGGGAAGGGCCTACGAGCAGTACTTC.

V gene TRBV7-2 combines with J gene TRBJ2-5; 7 nucleotides align to TRBD2. Trimming at V came to 5 bases and at J to 6 bases, leaving 9 bases not matched to a gene. This CDR3 is 14 amino acids long. Germline V CDR1 and CDR2: SGHTA, FQGNSA. In DNA form, the CDR3 reads TGTGCCAGCAGCGAGAGACTAGCAGAAAAGACCCAGTACTTC. This sequence encodes CASSERLAEKTQYF.

The chain is built from TRBV19 and TRBJ2-4; 8 bases are a match to TRBD1. This CDR3 has 18 residues. The V and J ends lost 5 bases and 1 base, in that order; junction bases with no gene match: 13. In germline, CDR1 is LNHDA, CDR2 SQIVND (reference sequence). CDR3 bases: TGTGCCAGTAGTGGCGGACAGGGAAGGGGATCGGCCAAAAACATTCAGTACTTC. This codes for CASSGGQGRGSAKNIQYF.

The gene calls are TRBV4-1 and TRBJ1-5; 8 bases match TRBD1. The germline gives CDR1 MGHRA, CDR2 YSYEKL. Unmatched junction bases numbered 14, after V lost 0 bases and J lost 1 base. CDR3 length: 20 amino acids. DNA of the CDR3: TGCGCCAGCAGCCAAGAAGGCCCGGGCAGGGGGCCCCGGAGCAATCAGCCCCAGCATTTT. This codes for CASSQEGPGRGPRSNQPQHF.

The chain links TRBV18 to TRBJ2-1; TRBD1 aligns across 9 bases. The J segment lost 5 bases and the V segment lost 6 bases, leaving 2 bases of the junction unmatched. The CDR3 sequence is 13 residues long. The germline CDR1 and CDR2 sequences are KGHSH and LQKENI. CDR3 sequence reads: CASSRDRDNEQFF. CDR3 coding DNA: TGTGCCAGCTCCCGGGACAGGGACAATGAGCAGTTCTTC. The entire variable domain, with the rest obtained from reference TRBV18 and TRBJ2-1, is as follows: NAGVMQNPRHLVRRRGQEARLRCSPMKGHSHVYWYRQLPEEGLKFMVYLQKENIIDESGMPKERFSAEFPKEGPSILRIQQVVRGDSAAYFCASSRDRDNEQFFGPGTRLTVL.

As for this clone: The same CDR3 arises from other DNA sequences in this sample as well. The chain is built from TRBV6-2 or TRBV6-3 and TRBJ2-5; no definite D call. Trimming removed 3 bases from V and 5 bases from J, with 10 bases in between. In germline, CDR1 is MNHEY, CDR2 SVGEGT. The CDR3 totals 13 residues. CDR3 loop: CASSYPFLETQYF. CDR3 nucleotides: TGTGCCAGCAGTTATCCCTTCCTGGAGACCCAGTACTTC.